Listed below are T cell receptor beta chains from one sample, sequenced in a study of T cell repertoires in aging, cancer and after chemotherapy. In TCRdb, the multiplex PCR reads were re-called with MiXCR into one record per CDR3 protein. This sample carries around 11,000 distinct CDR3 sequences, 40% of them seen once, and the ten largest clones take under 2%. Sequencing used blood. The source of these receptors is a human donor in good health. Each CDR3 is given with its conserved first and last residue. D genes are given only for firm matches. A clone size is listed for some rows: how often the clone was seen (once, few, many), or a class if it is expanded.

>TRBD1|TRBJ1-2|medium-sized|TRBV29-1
CSSRDRGTSGYTF
TGCAGCTCCCGGGACAGGGGGACGTCAGGCTACACCTTC
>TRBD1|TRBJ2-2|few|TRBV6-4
CASSDSWTGNTGELFF
TGTGCCAGCAGTGACTCGTGGACAGGGAACACCGGGGAGCTGTTTTTT
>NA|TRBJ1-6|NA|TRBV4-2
CASSLTTGNSPLHF
TGTGCCAGCAGCTTAACTACAGGAAATTCACCCCTCCACTTT
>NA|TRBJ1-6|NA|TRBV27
CASSTQGGDNSPLHF
TGTGCCAGCAGTACGCAGGGAGGCGATAATTCACCCCTCCACTTT
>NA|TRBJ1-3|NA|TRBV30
CAWSKRGNTIYF
TGTGCCTGGAGCAAAAGAGGAAACACCATATATTTT
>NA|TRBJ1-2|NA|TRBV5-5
CASSLERGYGYTF
TGTGCCAGCAGCTTGGAACGGGGCTATGGCTACACCTTC
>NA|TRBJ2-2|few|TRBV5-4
CASSLMGAGELFF
TGTGCCAGCAGCTTAATGGGAGCCGGGGAGCTGTTTTTT
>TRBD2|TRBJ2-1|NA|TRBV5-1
CASSSGAYNEQFF
TGCGCCAGCAGTAGCGGGGCCTACAATGAGCAGTTCTTC
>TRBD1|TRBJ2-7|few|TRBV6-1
CASSEARGQGIYEQYF
TGTGCCAGCAGTGAAGCGCGGGGACAGGGAATCTACGAGCAGTACTTC
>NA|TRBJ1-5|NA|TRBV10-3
CAISASAGIGQPQHF
TGTGCCATCAGTGCTAGCGCAGGGATTGGACAGCCCCAGCATTTT
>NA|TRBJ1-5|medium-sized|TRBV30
CAWSFGSNQPQHF
TGTGCCTGGAGTTTCGGGAGCAATCAGCCCCAGCATTTT
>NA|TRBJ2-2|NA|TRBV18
CASSPRGNSGELFF
TGTGCCAGCTCACCACGAGGGAACTCCGGGGAGCTGTTTTTT
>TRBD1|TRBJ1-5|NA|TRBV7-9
CASSPTGAANQPQHF
TGTGCCAGCAGTCCTACAGGGGCGGCCAATCAGCCCCAGCATTTT
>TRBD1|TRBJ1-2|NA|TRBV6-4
CASSATGGRNYGYTF
TGTGCCAGCAGCGCAACAGGGGGCCGAAACTATGGCTACACCTTC
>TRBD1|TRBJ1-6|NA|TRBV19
CASSMTGITYNSPLHF
TGTGCCAGTAGTATGACAGGGATCACCTATAATTCACCCCTCCACTTT
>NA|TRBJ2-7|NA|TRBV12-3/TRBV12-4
CASRRWGSYEQYF
TGTGCCAGCAGAAGATGGGGCTCCTACGAGCAGTACTTC
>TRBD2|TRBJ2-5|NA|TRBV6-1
CASTTGRGGETQYF
TGTGCCAGTACGACAGGACGGGGGGGAGAGACCCAGTACTTC
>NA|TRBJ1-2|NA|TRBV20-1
CSAWPAKANYGYTF
TGCAGTGCGTGGCCTGCAAAGGCTAACTATGGCTACACCTTC
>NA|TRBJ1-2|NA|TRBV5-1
CASSLDGSGYTF
TGCGCCAGCAGCTTGGATGGGAGCGGCTACACCTTC
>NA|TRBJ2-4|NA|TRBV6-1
CASSEPQIRVVDKNIQYF
TGTGCCAGCAGTGAACCGCAAATCAGGGTGGTGGACAAAAACATTCAGTACTTC
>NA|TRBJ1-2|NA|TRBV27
CASSSRGGDGYSF
TGTGCCAGCAGTTCCCGTGGGGGGGACGGCTACTCCTTC
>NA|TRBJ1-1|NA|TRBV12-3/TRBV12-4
CASSLAQGTEAFF
TGTGCCAGCAGCTTAGCGCAGGGGACTGAAGCTTTCTTT
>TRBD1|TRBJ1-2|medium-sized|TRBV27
CASSLSRQGTGGYTF
TGTGCCAGCAGTTTATCGCGACAGGGGACGGGTGGCTACACCTTC
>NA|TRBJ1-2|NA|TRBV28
CASTGEAYGYTF
TGTGCCAGTACTGGGGAGGCCTATGGCTACACCTTC
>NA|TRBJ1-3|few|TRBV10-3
CAISGSGNTIYF
TGTGCCATCAGTGGATCTGGAAACACCATATATTTT
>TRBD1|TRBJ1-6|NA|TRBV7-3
CASSLGGQINSPLHF
TGTGCCAGCAGCTTAGGGGGACAGATTAATTCACCCCTCCACTTT
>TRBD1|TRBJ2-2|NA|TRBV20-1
CSARRQGNTGELFF
TGCAGTGCTAGACGACAGGGGAACACCGGGGAGCTGTTTTTT
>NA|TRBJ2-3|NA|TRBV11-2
CASTITGPSTDTQYF
TGTGCCAGCACCATAACCGGTCCTAGCACAGATACGCAGTATTTT
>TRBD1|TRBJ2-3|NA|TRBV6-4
CASSDSTGGADTQYF
TGTGCCAGCAGTGACTCGACAGGGGGCGCAGATACGCAGTATTTT
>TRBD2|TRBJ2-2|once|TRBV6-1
CASSEVVTSGGQGAGELFF
TGTGCCAGCAGTGAAGTTGTCACTAGCGGGGGCCAGGGGGCCGGGGAGCTGTTTTTT
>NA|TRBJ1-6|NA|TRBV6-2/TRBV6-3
CASSYVGSPLHF
TGTGCCAGCAGTTACGTCGGTTCACCCCTCCACTTT
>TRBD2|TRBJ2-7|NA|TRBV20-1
CSARDGGGIGSYEQYF
TGCAGTGCTAGAGATGGCGGGGGGATCGGCTCCTACGAGCAGTACTTC
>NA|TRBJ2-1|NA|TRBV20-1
CSASVQGFLNEQFF
TGCAGTGCTAGTGTCCAGGGTTTTTTGAATGAGCAGTTCTTC
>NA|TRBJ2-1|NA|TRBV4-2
CASSRDSNNEQFF
TGTGCCAGCAGCCGGGACTCTAACAATGAGCAGTTCTTC
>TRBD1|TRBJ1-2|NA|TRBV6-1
CASSTSRTGEGYTF
TGTGCCAGCAGTACCTCCCGGACAGGGGAGGGCTACACCTTC
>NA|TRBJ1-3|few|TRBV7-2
CASSPSKQVATGNTIYF
TGTGCCAGCAGCCCCTCAAAACAGGTGGCCACGGGAAACACCATATATTTT
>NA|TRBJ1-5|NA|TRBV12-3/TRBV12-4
CASRRGGNQPQHF
TGTGCCAGCAGGAGGGGAGGCAATCAGCCCCAGCATTTT
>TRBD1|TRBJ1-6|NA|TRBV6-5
CASSYWTGGDSYNSPLHF
TGTGCCAGCAGTTACTGGACAGGGGGAGACTCCTATAATTCACCCCTCCACTTT
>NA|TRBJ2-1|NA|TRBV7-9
CAGRRGYNEQFF
TGTGCAGGCCGACGGGGGTACAATGAGCAGTTCTTC
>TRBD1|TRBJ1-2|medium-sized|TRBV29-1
CSVEVRQGNWGYTF
TGCAGCGTTGAAGTGAGACAGGGGAATTGGGGCTACACCTTC
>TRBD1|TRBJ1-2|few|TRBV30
CAWSEDPGGYGYTF
TGTGCCTGGAGTGAGGACCCAGGGGGCTATGGCTACACCTTC
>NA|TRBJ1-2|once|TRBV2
CASSETVRPDLGTF
TGTGCCAGCAGTGAAACAGTCCGGCCGGACCTCGGGACCTTC
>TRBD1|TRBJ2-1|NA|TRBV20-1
CSAGLGTVRYNEQFF
TGCAGTGCTGGACTCGGGACAGTACGTTACAATGAGCAGTTCTTC
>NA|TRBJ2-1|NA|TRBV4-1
CASSLLRGNEQFF
TGCGCCAGCAGCCTCCTAAGGGGCAATGAGCAGTTCTTC
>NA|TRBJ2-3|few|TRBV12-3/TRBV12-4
CASSFFRAPDTQYF
TGTGCCAGCAGTTTTTTCAGGGCCCCAGATACGCAGTATTTT
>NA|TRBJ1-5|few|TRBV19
CASSITNSNQPQHF
TGTGCCAGTAGTATCACAAATAGCAATCAGCCCCAGCATTTT
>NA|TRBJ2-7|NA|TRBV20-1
CSARETGWGEQYF
TGCAGTGCTAGGGAGACAGGCTGGGGGGAGCAGTACTTC
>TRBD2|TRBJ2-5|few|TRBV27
CASRHSGGNQETQYF
TGTGCCAGCAGGCATAGCGGGGGAAACCAAGAGACCCAGTACTTC
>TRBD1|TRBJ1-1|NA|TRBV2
CASSEERGRGNTEAFF
TGTGCCAGCAGTGAGGAAAGGGGGCGCGGGAACACTGAAGCTTTCTTT
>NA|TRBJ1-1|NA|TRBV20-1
CSAVGALNTEAFF
TGCAGTGCCGTGGGAGCGTTGAACACTGAAGCTTTCTTT
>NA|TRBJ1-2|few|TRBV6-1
CASSARFYGYTF
TGTGCCAGCAGTGCCCGGTTCTATGGCTACACCTTC